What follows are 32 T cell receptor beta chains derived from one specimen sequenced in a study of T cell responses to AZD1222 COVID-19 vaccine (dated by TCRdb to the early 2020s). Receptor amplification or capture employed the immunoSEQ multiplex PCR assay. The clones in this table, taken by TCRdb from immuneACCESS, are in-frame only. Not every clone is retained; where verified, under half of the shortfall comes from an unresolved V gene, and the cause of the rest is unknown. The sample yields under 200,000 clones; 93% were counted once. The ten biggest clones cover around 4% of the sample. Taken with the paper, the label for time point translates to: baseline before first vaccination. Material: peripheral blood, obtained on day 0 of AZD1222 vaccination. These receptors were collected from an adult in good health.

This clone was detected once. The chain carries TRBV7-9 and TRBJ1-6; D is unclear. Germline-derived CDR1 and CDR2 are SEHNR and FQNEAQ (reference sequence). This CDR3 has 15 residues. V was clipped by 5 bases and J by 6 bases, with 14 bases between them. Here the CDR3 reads CASSLQRSGNSPLHF. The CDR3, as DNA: TGTGCCAGCAGCCTCCAAAGATCGGGTAATTCACCCCTCCACTTT.

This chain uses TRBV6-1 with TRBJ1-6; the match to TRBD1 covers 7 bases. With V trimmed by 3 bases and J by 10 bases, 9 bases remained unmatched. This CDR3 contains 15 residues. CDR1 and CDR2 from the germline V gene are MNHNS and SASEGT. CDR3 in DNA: TGTGCCAGCAGTGAGGAGGACAGGACAGCATCACCCCTCCACTTT. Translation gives CASSEEDRTASPLHF.

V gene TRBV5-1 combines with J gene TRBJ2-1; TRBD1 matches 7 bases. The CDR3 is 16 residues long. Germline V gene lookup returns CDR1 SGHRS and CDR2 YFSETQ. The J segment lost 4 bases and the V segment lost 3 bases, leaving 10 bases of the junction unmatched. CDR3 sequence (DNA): TGCGCCAGCAGCTCGACGACAGGGCAAAGTTACAATGAGCAGTTCTTC. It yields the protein CASSSTTGQSYNEQFF.

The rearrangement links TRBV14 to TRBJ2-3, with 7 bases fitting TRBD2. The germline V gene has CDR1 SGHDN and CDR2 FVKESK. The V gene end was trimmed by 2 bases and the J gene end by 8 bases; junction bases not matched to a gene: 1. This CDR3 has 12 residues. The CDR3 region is CASSQSGGTQYF. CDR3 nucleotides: TGTGCCAGCAGCCAATCGGGAGGTACGCAGTATTTT.

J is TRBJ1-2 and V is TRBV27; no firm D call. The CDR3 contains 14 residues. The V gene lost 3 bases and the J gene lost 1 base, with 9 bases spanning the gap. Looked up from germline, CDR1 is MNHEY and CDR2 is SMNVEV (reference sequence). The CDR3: CASSLSRNNYGYTF. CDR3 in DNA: TGTGCCAGCAGTTTGAGCAGGAATAACTATGGCTACACCTTC.

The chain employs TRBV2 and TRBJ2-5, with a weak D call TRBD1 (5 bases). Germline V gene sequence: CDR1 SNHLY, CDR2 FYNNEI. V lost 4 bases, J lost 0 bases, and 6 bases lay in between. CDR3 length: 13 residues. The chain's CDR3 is CASSGQYQETQYF. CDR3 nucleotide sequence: TGTGCCAGCAGTGGACAGTACCAAGAGACCCAGTACTTC.

The CDR3 sequence: CATSRQGAPGELFF. The CDR3 nucleotides are TGTGCCACCAGCAGACAGGGGGCCCCCGGGGAGCTGTTTTTT. The gene calls are TRBV15 and TRBJ2-2; 8 bases align to TRBD1. Germline lookup yields CDR1 LNHNV and CDR2 YYDKDF (reference sequence). This CDR3 has 14 residues. V was pared by 2 bases and J by 6 bases, with 2 bases of the junction left unmatched.

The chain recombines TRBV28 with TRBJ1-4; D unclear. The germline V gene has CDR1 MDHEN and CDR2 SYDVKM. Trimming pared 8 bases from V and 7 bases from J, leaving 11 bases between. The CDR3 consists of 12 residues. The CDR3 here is CASAGFPEKLFF. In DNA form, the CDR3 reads TGTGCCAGCGCGGGCTTTCCTGAAAAACTGTTTTTT.

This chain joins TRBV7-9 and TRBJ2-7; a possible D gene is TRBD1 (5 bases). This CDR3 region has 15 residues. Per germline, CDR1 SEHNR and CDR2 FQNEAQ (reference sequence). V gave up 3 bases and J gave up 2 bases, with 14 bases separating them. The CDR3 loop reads CASSFLLGQTYEQYF. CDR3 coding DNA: TGTGCCAGCAGCTTTTTATTGGGGCAGACCTACGAGCAGTACTTC.

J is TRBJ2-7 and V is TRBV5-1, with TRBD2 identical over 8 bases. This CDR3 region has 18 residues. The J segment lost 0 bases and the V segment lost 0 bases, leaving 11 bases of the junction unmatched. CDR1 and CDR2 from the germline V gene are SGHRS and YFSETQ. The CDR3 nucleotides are TGCGCCAGCAGCTTGGCCCTACTCGGGACTAGTCTCTCCTACGAGCAGTACTTC. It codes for CASSLALLGTSLSYEQYF.

CDR3 nucleotide sequence: TGTGCCAGCAGCCGAAACGACGTGGGGCTGTCTAATGAAAAACTGTTTTTT. As protein: CASSRNDVGLSNEKLFF. The chain employs TRBV14 and TRBJ1-4, with a tentative D call TRBD1 (5 bases). From germline, CDR1 is SGHDN and CDR2 FVKESK. This CDR3 region has 17 residues. V lost 4 bases and J lost 3, with 18 bases in between. Together with reference TRBV14 and TRBJ1-4, the CDR3 gives the full variable domain: EAGVTQFPSHSVIEKGQTVTLRCDPISGHDNLYWYRRVMGKEIKFLLHFVKESKQDESGMPNNRFLAERTGGTYSTLKVQPAELEDSGVYFCASSRNDVGLSNEKLFFGSGTQLSVL.

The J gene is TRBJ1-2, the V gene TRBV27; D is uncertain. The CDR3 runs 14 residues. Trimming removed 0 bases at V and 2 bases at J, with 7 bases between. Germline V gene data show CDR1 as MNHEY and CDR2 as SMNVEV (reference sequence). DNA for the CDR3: TGTGCCAGCAGTTTATCGTACCAGAACTATGGCTACACCTTC. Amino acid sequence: CASSLSYQNYGYTF.

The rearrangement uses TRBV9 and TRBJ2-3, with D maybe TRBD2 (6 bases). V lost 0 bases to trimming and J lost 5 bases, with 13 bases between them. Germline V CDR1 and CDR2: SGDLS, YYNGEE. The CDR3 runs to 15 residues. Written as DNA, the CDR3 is TGTGCCAGCAGCGTAGAAGCGGGCCTTGAAGATACGCAGTATTTT. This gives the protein CASSVEAGLEDTQYF. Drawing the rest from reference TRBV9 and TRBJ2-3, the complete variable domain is DSGVTQTPKHLITATGQRVTLRCSPRSGDLSVYWYQQSLDQGLQFLIQYYNGEERAKGNILERFSAQQFPDLHSELNLSSLELGDSALYFCASSVEAGLEDTQYFGPGTRLTVL.

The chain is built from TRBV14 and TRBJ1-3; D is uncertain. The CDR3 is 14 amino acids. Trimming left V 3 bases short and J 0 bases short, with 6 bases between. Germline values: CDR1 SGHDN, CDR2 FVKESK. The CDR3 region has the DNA TGTGCCAGCAGCCAGATTAACTCTGGAAACACCATATATTTT. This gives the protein CASSQINSGNTIYF.

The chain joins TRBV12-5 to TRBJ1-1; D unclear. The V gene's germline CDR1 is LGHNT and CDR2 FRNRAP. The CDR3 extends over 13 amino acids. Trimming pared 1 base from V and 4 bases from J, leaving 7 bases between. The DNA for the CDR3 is TGTGCTAGTGGTTTGGAAACACTCACTGAAGCTTTCTTT. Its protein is CASGLETLTEAFF. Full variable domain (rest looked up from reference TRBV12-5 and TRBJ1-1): DARVTQTPRHKVTEMGQEVTMRCQPILGHNTVFWYRQTMMQGLELLAYFRNRAPLDDSGMPKDRFSAEMPDATLATLKIQPSEPRDSAVYFCASGLETLTEAFFGQGTRLTVV.

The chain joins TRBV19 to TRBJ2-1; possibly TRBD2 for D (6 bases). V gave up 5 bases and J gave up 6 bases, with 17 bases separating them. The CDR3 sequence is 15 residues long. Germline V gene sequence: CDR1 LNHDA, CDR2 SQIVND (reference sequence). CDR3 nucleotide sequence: TGTGCCAGTAGTCGACTAGGAGGGAGTCCCAATGAGCAGTTCTTC. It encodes CASSRLGGSPNEQFF.

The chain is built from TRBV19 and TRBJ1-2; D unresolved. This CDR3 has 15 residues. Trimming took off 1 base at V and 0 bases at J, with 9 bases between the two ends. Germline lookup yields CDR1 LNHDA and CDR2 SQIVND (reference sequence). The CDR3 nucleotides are TGTGCCAGTAGTATAGGCCCCGTTGCTAACTATGGCTACACCTTC. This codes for CASSIGPVANYGYTF. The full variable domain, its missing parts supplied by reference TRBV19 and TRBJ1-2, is DGGITQSPKYLFRKEGQNVTLSCEQNLNHDAMYWYRQDPGQGLRLIYYSQIVNDFQKGDIAEGYSVSREKKESFPLTVTSAQKNPTAFYLCASSIGPVANYGYTFGSGTRLTVV.

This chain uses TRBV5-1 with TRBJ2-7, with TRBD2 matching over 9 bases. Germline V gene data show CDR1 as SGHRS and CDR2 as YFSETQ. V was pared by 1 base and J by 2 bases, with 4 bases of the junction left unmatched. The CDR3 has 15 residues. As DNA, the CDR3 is TGCGCCAGCAGCTTGTTAGCGGGAGTGGCCTACGAGCAGTACTTC. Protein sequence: CASSLLAGVAYEQYF. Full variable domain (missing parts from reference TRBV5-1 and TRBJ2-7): KAGVTQTPRYLIKTRGQQVTLSCSPISGHRSVSWYQQTPGQGLQFLFEYFSETQRNKGNFPGRFSGRQFSNSRSEMNVSTLELGDSALYLCASSLLAGVAYEQYFGPGTRLTVT.

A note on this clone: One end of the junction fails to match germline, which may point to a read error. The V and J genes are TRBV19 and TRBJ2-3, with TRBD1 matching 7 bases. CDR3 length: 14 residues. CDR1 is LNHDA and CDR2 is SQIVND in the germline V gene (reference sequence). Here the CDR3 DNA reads TGTGCCAGTAGTCAACTCGAGGGGGCGGATAAGCAGTATTTT. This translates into CASSQLEGADKQYF.

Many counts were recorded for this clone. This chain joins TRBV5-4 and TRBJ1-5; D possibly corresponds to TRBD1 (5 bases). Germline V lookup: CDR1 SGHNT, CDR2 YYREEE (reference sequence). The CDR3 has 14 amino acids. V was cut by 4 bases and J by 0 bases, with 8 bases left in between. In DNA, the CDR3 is TGTGCCAGCAGCCCCGACAGTAGCAATCAGCCCCAGCATTTT. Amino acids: CASSPDSSNQPQHF. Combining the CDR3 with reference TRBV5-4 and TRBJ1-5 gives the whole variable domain ETGVTQSPTHLIKTRGQQVTLRCSSQSGHNTVSWYQQALGQGPQFIFQYYREEENGRGNFPPRFSGLQFPNYSSELNVNALELDDSALYLCASSPDSSNQPQHFGDGTRLSIL.

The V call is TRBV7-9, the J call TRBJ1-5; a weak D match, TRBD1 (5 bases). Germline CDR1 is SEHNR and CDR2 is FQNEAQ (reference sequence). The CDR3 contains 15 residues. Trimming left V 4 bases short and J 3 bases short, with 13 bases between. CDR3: CASSSWDSYNQPQHF. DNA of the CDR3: TGTGCCAGCAGCTCTTGGGACTCGTACAATCAGCCCCAGCATTTT.

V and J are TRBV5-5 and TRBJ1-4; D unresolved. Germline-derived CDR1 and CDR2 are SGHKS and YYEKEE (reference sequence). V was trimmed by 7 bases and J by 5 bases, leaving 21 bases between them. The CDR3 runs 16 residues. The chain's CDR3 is CASGSGDLRKNEKLFF. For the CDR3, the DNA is TGTGCCAGCGGTTCCGGGGATCTTAGAAAGAATGAAAAACTGTTTTTT.

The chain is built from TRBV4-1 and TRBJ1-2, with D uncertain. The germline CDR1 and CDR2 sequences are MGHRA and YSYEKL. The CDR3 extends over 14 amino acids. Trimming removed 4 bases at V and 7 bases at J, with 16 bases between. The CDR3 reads CASSPMGSIGGYTF. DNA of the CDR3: TGCGCCAGCAGCCCAATGGGGAGTATTGGTGGCTACACCTTC.

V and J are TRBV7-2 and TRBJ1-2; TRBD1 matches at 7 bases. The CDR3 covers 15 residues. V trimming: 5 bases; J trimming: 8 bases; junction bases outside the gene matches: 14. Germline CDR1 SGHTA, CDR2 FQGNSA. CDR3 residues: CASSPQGFGGEGYTF. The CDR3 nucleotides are TGTGCCAGCAGCCCACAGGGGTTCGGGGGGGAAGGCTACACCTTC.

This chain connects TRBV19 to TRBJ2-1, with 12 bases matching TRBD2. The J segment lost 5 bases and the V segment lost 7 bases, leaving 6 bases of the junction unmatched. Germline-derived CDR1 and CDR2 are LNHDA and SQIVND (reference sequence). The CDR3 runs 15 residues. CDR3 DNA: TGTGCCAGTACCACCTGGACTAGCGGGGACAATGAGCAGTTCTTC. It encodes CASTTWTSGDNEQFF.

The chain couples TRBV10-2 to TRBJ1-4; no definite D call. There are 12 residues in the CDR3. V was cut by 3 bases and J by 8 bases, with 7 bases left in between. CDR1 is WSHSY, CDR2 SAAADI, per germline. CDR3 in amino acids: CASSEGREKLFF. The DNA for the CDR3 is TGCGCCAGCAGTGAAGGGAGAGAAAAACTGTTTTTT.

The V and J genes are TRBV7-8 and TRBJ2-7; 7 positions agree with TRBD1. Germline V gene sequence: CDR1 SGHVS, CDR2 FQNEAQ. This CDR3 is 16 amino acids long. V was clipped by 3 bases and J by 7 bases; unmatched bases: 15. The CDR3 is CASSLDPGTAPHEQYF. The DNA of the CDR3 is TGTGCCAGCAGCTTGGATCCCGGGACAGCCCCTCATGAGCAGTACTTC.

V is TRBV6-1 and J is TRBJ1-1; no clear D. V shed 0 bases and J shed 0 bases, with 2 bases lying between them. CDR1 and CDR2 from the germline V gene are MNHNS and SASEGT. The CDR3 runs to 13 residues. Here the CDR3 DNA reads TGTGCCAGCAGTGAAGCGGTGAACACTGAAGCTTTCTTT. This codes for CASSEAVNTEAFF.

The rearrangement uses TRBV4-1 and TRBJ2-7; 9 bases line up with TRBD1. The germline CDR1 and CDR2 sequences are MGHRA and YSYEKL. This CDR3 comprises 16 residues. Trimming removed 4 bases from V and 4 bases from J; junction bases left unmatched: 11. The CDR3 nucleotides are TGCGCCAGCAGCCCTACGTTTGGGACAGGGTTGTACGAGCAGTACTTC. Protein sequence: CASSPTFGTGLYEQYF.

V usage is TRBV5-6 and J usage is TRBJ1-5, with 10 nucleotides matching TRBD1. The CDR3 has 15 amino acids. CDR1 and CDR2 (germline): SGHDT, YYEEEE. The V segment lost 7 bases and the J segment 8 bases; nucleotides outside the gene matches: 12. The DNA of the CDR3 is TGTGCCAGCTCAGACAGGGGGCATCATTGGGAGCCCCAGCATTTT. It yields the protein CASSDRGHHWEPQHF.

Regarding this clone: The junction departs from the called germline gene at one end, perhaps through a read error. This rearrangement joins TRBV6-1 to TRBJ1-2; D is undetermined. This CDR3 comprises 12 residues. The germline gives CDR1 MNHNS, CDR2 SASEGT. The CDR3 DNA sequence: TGTGCCAGCAGGGAAGCCCCCTATGGCTACACCTTC. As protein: CASREAPYGYTF.

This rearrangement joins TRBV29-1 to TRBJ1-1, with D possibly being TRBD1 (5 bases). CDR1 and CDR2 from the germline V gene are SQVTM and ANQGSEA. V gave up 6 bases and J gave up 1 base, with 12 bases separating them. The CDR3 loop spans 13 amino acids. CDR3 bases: TGCAGCGTCCGGGGAACAGGGAACACTGAAGCTTTCTTT. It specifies CSVRGTGNTEAFF.